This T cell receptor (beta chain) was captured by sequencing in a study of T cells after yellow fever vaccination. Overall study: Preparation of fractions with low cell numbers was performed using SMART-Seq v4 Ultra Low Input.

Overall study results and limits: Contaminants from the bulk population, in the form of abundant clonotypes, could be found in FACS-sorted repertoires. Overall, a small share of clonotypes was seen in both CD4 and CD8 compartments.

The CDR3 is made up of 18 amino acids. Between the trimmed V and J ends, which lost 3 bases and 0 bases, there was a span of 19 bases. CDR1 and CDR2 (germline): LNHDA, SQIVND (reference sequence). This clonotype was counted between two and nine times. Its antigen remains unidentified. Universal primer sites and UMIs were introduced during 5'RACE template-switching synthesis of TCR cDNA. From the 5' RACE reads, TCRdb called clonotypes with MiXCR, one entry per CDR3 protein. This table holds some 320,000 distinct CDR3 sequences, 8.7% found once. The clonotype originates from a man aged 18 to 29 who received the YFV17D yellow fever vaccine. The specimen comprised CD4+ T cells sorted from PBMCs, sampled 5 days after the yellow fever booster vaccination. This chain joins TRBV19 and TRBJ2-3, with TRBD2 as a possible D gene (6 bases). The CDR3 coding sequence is TGTGCCAGTAGTATGGGGTTGCCGAGGAGGGGTAGCACAGATACGCAGTATTTT. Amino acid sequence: CASSMGLPRRGSTDTQYF.